The clone carrying this T cell receptor beta chain has a count of ten or more. Its antigen is still unknown. The sample comes from a study of T cells in Graves' hyperthyroidism and ophthalmopathy. Study-wide results and caveats: Most expanded thyroid clonotypes above 0.001 also appeared in blood. Ophthalmopathy was model-predicted a median about six months pre-onset.

The source material, RNA transcripts, was used to amplify TCR beta CDR3 regions. HTBI primers drove first-round RT-PCR of the TCR CDR3. TCRdb recomputed calls from the multiplex PCR reads with MiXCR, one row per CDR3 protein. The table shows approximately 480,000 distinct CDR3 sequences, with 20% occurring only once. Trimming took off 3 bases at V and 7 bases at J, with 12 bases between the two ends. The CDR3 is made up of 13 amino acids. The clonotype comes from a man aged 18 to 35 with Graves' hyperthyroidism. The genes are TRBV12-3 or TRBV12-4 and TRBJ1-1; D perhaps matches TRBD1 (5 bases). Sequencing was carried out using blood. In DNA, the CDR3 is TGTGCCAGCAGTTTGGGCCAGGGTAATGAAGCTTTCTTT. Its protein is CASSLGQGNEAFF.